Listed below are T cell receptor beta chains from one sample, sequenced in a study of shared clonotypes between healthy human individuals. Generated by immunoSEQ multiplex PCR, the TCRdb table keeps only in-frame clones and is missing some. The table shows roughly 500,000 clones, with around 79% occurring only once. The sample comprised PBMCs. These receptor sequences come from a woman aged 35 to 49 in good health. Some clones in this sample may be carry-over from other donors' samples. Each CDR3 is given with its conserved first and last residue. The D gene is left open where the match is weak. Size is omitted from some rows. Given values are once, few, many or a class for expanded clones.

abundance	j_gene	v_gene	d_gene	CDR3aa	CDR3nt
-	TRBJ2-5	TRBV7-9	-	CASLVGAETQYF	TGTGCCAGCCTCGTCGGTGCGGAGACCCAGTACTTC
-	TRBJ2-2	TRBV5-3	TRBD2	CARSPGLAATGELFF	TGTGCCAGAAGCCCAGGACTAGCGGCCACCGGGGAGCTGTTTTTT
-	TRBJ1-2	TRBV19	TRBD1	CASSLGDRVNYGYTF	TGTGCCAGTAGTCTGGGGGACAGGGTTAACTATGGCTACACCTTC
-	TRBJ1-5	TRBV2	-	CASMGEGGQPQHF	TGTGCCAGCATGGGGGAGGGTGGGCAGCCCCAGCATTTT
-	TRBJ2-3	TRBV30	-	CAWAGEARADTQYF	TGTGCCTGGGCTGGGGAGGCTCGCGCAGATACGCAGTATTTT
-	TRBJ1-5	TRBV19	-	CASSISQAQAPQHF	TGTGCCAGTAGTATAAGTCAGGCTCAGGCGCCCCAGCATTTT
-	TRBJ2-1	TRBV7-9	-	CASSSNSNEQFF	TGTGCCAGCAGCTCTAATAGCAATGAGCAGTTCTTC
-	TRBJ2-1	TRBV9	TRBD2	CASSVLGGRTYNEQFF	TGTGCCAGCAGCGTATTAGGCGGGAGAACCTACAATGAGCAGTTCTTC
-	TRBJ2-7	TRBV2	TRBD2	CASSTSGRLSEQYF	TGTGCCAGCAGTACTAGCGGGAGACTATCCGAGCAGTACTTC
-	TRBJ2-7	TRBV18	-	CASSPDGRAGEQYF	TGTGCCAGCTCACCGGACGGACGGGCGGGGGAGCAGTACTTC
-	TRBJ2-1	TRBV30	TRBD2	CAWRLSGGYNEQFF	TGTGCCTGGAGACTTAGCGGGGGGTACAATGAGCAGTTCTTC
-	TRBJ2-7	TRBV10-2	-	CASRGTGSYEQYF	TGCGCCAGCAGGGGGACTGGATCCTACGAGCAGTACTTC
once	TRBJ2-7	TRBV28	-	CASSLEEPGEQYF	TGTGCCAGCAGTTTAGAGGAGCCCGGCGAGCAGTACTTC
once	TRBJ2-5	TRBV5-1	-	CASSPPGETQYF	TGCGCCAGCAGCCCGCCTGGGGAGACCCAGTACTTC
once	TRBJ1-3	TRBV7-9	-	CASSLVGQTGNTIYF	TGTGCCAGCAGCTTAGTAGGACAGACGGGAAACACCATATATTTT
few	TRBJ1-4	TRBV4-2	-	CASSLGRAGEKLFF	TGTGCCAGCAGCCTAGGACGGGCGGGAGAAAAACTGTTTTTT
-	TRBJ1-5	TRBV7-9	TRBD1	CASSRQDQGAQHF	TGTGCCAGCAGCCGACAGGACCAGGGGGCCCAGCATTTT
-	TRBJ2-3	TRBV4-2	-	CASSSPNTDTQYF	TGTGCCAGCAGCTCCCCTAACACAGATACGCAGTATTTT
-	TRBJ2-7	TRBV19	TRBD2	CASSIGGLAYEQYF	TGTGCCAGTAGTATAGGTGGACTAGCCTACGAGCAGTACTTC
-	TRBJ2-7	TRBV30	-	CAWSVSYEQYF	TGTGCCTGGAGTGTAAGCTACGAGCAGTACTTC
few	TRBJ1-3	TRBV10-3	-	CAIRPGGSGNTIYF	TGTGCCATCAGACCGGGAGGATCTGGAAACACCATATATTTT
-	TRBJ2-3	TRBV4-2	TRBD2	CASSQDYFGTRSTDTQYF	TGTGCCAGCAGCCAAGACTATTTCGGGACTAGAAGCACAGATACGCAGTATTTT
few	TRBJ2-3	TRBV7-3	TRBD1	CASSLRQGKDTQYF	TGTGCCAGCAGCTTAAGACAGGGGAAAGATACGCAGTATTTT
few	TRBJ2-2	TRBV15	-	CATSRMGQNTGELFF	TGTGCCACCAGCAGAATGGGACAGAACACCGGGGAGCTGTTTTTT
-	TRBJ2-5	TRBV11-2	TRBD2	CASSLGAREMEETQYF	TGTGCCAGCAGCTTAGGTGCGCGGGAGATGGAAGAGACCCAGTACTTC
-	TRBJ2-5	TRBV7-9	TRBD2	CASSLLAGEVAMAQYF	TGTGCCAGCAGTCTACTAGCGGGAGAGGTAGCCATGGCCCAGTACTTC
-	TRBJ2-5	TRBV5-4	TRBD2	CASSRLAELQETQYF	TGTGCCAGCAGCCGACTAGCGGAGCTCCAAGAGACCCAGTACTTC
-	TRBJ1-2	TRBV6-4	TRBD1	CASSDSSQGAYGYTF	TGTGCCAGCAGTGACTCGAGTCAGGGGGCTTATGGCTACACCTTC
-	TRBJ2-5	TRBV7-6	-	CASSLAGPTDRRGETQYF	TGTGCCAGCAGCTTAGCGGGACCCACAGACAGGAGGGGAGAGACCCAGTACTTC
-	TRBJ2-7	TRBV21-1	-	CASTFATGEKYEQYF	TGTGCCAGCACCTTCGCGACAGGGGAGAAGTACGAGCAGTACTTC
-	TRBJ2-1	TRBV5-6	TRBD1	CASSLRGRSGQFF	TGTGCCAGCAGCTTGAGGGGGCGCAGCGGGCAGTTCTTC
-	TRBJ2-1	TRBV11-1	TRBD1	CASSFEGAHYNEQFF	TGTGCCAGCAGCTTCGAGGGGGCCCACTACAATGAGCAGTTCTTC
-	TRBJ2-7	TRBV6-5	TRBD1	CASRTGGSYEQYF	TGTGCCAGCCGGACAGGGGGATCCTACGAGCAGTACTTC
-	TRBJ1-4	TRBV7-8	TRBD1	CASSSYRTGTEEKLFF	TGTGCCAGCAGCTCGTATCGGACAGGGACAGAAGAAAAACTGTTTTTT
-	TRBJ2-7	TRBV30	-	CAWSRTDVGEQYF	TGTGCCTGGAGTCGGACGGATGTAGGGGAGCAGTACTTC
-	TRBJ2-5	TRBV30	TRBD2	CAWMRLAGEQYF	TGTGCCTGGATGAGGCTAGCGGGAGAGCAGTACTTC
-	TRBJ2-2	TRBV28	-	CASSFFTGELFF	TGTGCCAGCAGTTTTTTCACCGGGGAGCTGTTTTTT
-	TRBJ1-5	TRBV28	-	CASSLGNQPQHF	TGTGCCAGCAGTTTGGGGAATCAGCCCCAGCATTTT
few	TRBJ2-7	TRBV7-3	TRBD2	CASSLGVWREDTYEQYF	TGTGCCAGCAGCTTAGGGGTCTGGCGGGAGGACACCTACGAGCAGTACTTC
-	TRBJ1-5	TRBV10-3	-	CAISEGGAGQPQHF	TGTGCCATCAGTGAAGGGGGGGCAGGGCAGCCCCAGCATTTT
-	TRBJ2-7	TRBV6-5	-	CASSYYKDPSYEQYF	TGTGCCAGCAGTTACTACAAGGATCCCTCCTACGAGCAGTACTTC
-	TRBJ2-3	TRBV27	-	CASSPRGRAAQYF	TGTGCCAGCAGCCCCAGGGGACGCGCGGCGCAGTATTTT
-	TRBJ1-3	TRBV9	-	CASSVDIGFSGNTIYF	TGTGCCAGCAGCGTAGATATTGGGTTCTCTGGAAACACCATATATTTT
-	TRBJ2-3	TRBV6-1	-	CASSVDSDPSTDTQYF	TGTGCCAGCAGTGTAGATAGCGATCCTAGCACAGATACGCAGTATTTT
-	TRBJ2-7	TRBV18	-	CASSPSGSLYEQYF	TGTGCCAGCTCACCATCAGGAAGTCTCTACGAGCAGTACTTC
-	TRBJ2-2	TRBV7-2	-	CASSPTTNTGELFF	TGTGCCAGCAGCCCGACAACGAACACCGGGGAGCTGTTTTTT
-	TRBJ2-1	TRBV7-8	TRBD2	CASSLRARWEGQNNQQFF	TGTGCCAGCAGCTTGAGGGCCAGGTGGGAGGGCCAAAACAATCAGCAGTTCTTC
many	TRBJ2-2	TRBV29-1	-	CSAAVGPNTGELFF	TGCAGCGCGGCTGTGGGTCCGAACACCGGGGAGCTGTTTTTT
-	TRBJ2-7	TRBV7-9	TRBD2	CASSLATSGAYEQYF	TGTGCCAGCAGCTTAGCGACTAGCGGAGCCTACGAGCAGTACTTC
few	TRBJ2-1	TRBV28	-	CASSFLSEQFF	TGTGCCAGCAGTTTTCTAAGTGAGCAGTTCTTC
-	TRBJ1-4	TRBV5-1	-	CASRTDPRNEKLFF	TGCGCCAGCAGAACGGACCCCCGGAATGAAAAACTGTTTTTT
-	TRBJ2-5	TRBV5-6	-	CASRGRGRHLPQETQYF	TGTGCCAGCAGGGGTAGGGGCAGGCACCTGCCCCAAGAGACCCAGTACTTC
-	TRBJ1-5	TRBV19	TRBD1	CASSSQTGNQPQHF	TGTGCCAGTAGTAGCCAGACAGGGAATCAGCCCCAGCATTTT
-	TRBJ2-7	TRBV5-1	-	CASSLLSHEQYF	TGCGCCAGCAGCTTGTTGTCCCACGAGCAGTACTTC
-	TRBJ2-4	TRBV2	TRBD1	CASSMTGVRKNIQYF	TGTGCCAGCAGCATGACAGGGGTTAGAAAAAACATTCAGTACTTC
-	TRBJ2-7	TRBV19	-	CASSIRAGPHEQYF	TGTGCCAGTAGTATCAGAGCAGGGCCCCACGAGCAGTACTTC
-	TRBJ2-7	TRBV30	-	CAWRSDRKFGYEQYF	TGTGCCTGGAGGTCCGACAGAAAGTTTGGCTACGAGCAGTACTTC
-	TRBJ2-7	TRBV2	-	CATRWAADSYEQYF	TGTGCCACCCGGTGGGCAGCCGACTCCTACGAGCAGTACTTC
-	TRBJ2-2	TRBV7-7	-	CASSWGPGQIITNTGELFF	TGTGCCAGCAGCTGGGGGCCGGGGCAAATAATTACGAACACCGGGGAGCTGTTTTTT
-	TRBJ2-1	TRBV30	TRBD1	CAWSKGVQGKNEQFF	TGTGCCTGGAGTAAGGGGGTACAGGGGAAGAATGAGCAGTTCTTC